This T cell receptor (beta chain) derives from a study of blood T cell repertoires in COVID-19. Turning to the study itself: Acute-phase and convalescent COVID-19 samples originated in the United States, Italy and Spain. The cDNA or gDNA used as material had been derived from T cells, B-cell-depleted T cells, or PBMCs.

J lost 15 bases, V lost 6 bases, and 6 bases had no gene match. This CDR3 region has 11 residues. Germline V gives CDR1 MNHEY, CDR2 SVGAGI. Original processing notes: Nucleated cell counts were estimated from reference gene primer amplification. This table comes from immunoSEQ multiplex PCR, and its TCRdb copy is limited to in-frame clones, with some not included. V and J calls plus clone size are reproduced from that table; the DNA served to infer D and trimming. Of nearly 250,000 clones listed, more than 75% were seen once; the top ten hold 1.5% to 2%. The TCR sequence derives from a woman aged 55-75 years who had recovered from COVID-19. V is TRBV6-5 and J is TRBJ2-1, with 9 bases fitting TRBD2. What was sequenced was peripheral blood. The CDR3 protein is CASRNSGGLFF. The CDR3 coding sequence is TGTGCCAGCAGAAATAGCGGGGGACTGTTCTTC.